The entry below gives a single T cell receptor (beta chain) sequence along with its context. The target of this receptor is not known. No base quality information exists; no much larger clone differs at one position. This sample stems from a study of blood T cell repertoires in COVID-19 (dated by TCRdb to between 2020 and 2021). About the investigation overall: Samples covering the acute and convalescent phases of COVID-19 were provided by collaborators in the United States, Italy and Spain. The prospective study material was composed of cDNA or gDNA derived from T cells, B-cell-depleted T cells, or PBMCs. Subjects who had been exposed to COVID-19, were actively infected with it, or had recovered from it provided the deeply sampled blood TCRbeta repertoires that made up the dataset. The samples were drawn from two sources: the first 160 participants of the ongoing ImmuneRACE study, and 1,254 subjects contributed by 6 global collaborators. The repertoires were made available in a free public database intended to serve as a resource for research on the immune response to SARS-CoV-2. Where HLA class I and class II types were available, the types were taken from metadata supplied by the sample provider, not from assay-based typing. A de-identified subject ID, COVID-19 status, age in years and sex were almost always included in the sample metadata. Broader findings and caveats from the paper: The quantity of clinical and demographic metadata differed by source and by participant and was supplied without curation.

Each collaborating institution followed its own protocols to collect whole blood in K2EDTA tubes. For TCRbeta analysis, collaborators shipped samples as frozen whole blood, isolated PBMCs, or DNA extracted from either of those sample types. TCRbeta CDR3 regions were amplified from genomic DNA by means of the immunoSEQ Assay, a bias-controlled multiplex PCR. On the study's bioinformatics: The number of nucleated cells in each sample was estimated by amplification of reference gene primers within the assay. Sequence reads were collapsed and filtered to measure the absolute abundance of every unique TCRbeta CDR3 rearrangement. Productive Simpson clonality was computed per sample as the square root of Simpson's diversity index over productive rearrangements. TCRdb took over this immuneACCESS table, retaining in-frame rearrangements with V and J assigned. Such tables are incomplete; in checked studies, under half of the missing clones stem from an unresolved V gene, and the remainder is unexplained. That table gives V, J and clone size, and the DNA gave D and trimming. The sample yields 120,000 or so clones; around 87% were counted once. The ten largest account for around 7.3% of the sample.

Including the terminal cysteine and phenylalanine, the CDR3 comprises 16 residues. Only CDR3 DNA remains: 48 bases, in frame from the first base. CDR1 and CDR2 were assigned from the germline V gene as MNHNS and SASEGT. Relative to germline, V is missing 2 bases and J is missing 0 bases, with 4 bases of the junction outside any gene match. The sequence links TRBV6-1 to TRBJ2-4; TRBD2 lines up with 7 middle nucleotides. The specimen was peripheral blood. The receptor was derived from a man aged 50 to 59 with acute or convalescent COVID-19. DNA sequence: TGTGCCAGCAGTGAATCAGGACTAGGAGCCAAAAACATTCAGTACTTC. This gives the protein CASSESGLGAKNIQYF.